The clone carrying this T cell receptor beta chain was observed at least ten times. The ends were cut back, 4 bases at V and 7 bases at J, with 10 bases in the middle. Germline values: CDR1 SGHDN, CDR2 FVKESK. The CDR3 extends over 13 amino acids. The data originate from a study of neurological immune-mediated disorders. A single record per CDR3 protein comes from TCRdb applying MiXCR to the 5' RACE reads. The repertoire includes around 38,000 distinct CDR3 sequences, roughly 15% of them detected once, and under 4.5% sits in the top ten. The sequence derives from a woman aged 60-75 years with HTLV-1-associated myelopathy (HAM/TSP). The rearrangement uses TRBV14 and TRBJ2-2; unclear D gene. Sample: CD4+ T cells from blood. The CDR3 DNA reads TGTGCCAGCAGCCGATTTCTTGGCGGGGAGCTGTTTTTT. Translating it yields CASSRFLGGELFF.